The 9 T cell receptor beta chains below all came from one sample that was sequenced in a study of PD-1 blockade in classical Hodgkin lymphoma. Time point in this sample: cycle 4 day 1 (C4D1), after more than five weeks of nivolumab. Brentuximab vedotin exposure varied, and every patient relapsed after autologous stem cell transplantation. The data were produced by immunoSEQ multiplex PCR, yet TCRdb's version contains in-frame clones alone and is incomplete. The sample has under 40,000 clones; just over 75% are singletons. The specimen comprised peripheral blood mononuclear cells (PBMCs), sampled before the fourth cycle of nivolumab. The receptors here all came from a human donor with classical Hodgkin lymphoma.

V gene TRBV28 combines with J gene TRBJ1-1; D gene unclear. Germline loops: CDR1 MDHEN, CDR2 SYDVKM. V was clipped by 7 bases and J by 8 bases, with 17 bases between them. The CDR3 sequence is 13 residues long. This CDR3 reads CASNTGPVGEAFF. The CDR3 nucleotides read TGTGCCAGCAACACCGGTCCCGTTGGGGAAGCTTTCTTT.

The chain couples TRBV6-5 to TRBJ1-2, with a possible D match to TRBD1 (6 bases). CDR3 length equals 15 residues. Germline values: CDR1 MNHEY, CDR2 SVGAGI. V was trimmed by 3 bases and J by 4 bases, leaving 15 bases between them. This CDR3 is CASSYLGGGGYGYTF. For the CDR3, the DNA is TGTGCCAGCAGTTATCTTGGGGGCGGTGGCTATGGCTACACCTTC.

The gene calls are TRBV15 and TRBJ2-1; 8 bases match TRBD2. CDR1 and CDR2 (germline): LNHNV, YYDKDF (reference sequence). The CDR3 consists of 16 residues. Trimming cost V 5 bases and J 4 bases; bases outside gene matches: 10. CDR3 nucleotides: TGTGCCACCAGCTTGAGCTCGGGGGGGGAATACAATGAGCAGTTCTTC. Residues: CATSLSSGGEYNEQFF.

This sequence joins TRBV28 and TRBJ2-7; D assignment may be TRBD1 or TRBD2 (5 bases each). The CDR3 spans 16 residues. The V gene's germline CDR1 is MDHEN and CDR2 SYDVKM. The V and J ends lost 1 base and 2 bases respectively, with 15 bases between them. CDR3 bases: TGTGCCAGCAGTTTATTCTCCTGGGGGACCGCCTACGAGCAGTACTTC. Its protein product is CASSLFSWGTAYEQYF.

CDR3 in DNA: TGTGCCAGTAGTATAGTCCCAGGGTCGTACGAGCAGTACTTC. It is translated as CASSIVPGSYEQYF. J is TRBJ2-7 and V is TRBV19; TRBD1 might be the D (5 bases). CDR3 length equals 14 residues. V lost 1 base, J lost 4 bases, and 11 bases lay in between. Germline V gene data show CDR1 as LNHDA and CDR2 as SQIVND (reference sequence).

The chain uses TRBV14 and TRBJ2-7; 7 bases are shared with TRBD1. From germline, CDR1 is SGHDN and CDR2 FVKESK. The CDR3 loop spans 16 amino acids. V lost 0 bases, J lost 5 bases, and 10 bases stayed unmatched. The CDR3 loop is CASSQERHRGFHEQYF. Written as DNA, the CDR3 is TGTGCCAGCAGCCAAGAACGGCACAGGGGTTTCCACGAGCAGTACTTC.

V gene TRBV6-1 combines with J gene TRBJ2-7; 9 nucleotides agree with TRBD1. V lost 5 bases, J lost 2 bases, and 7 bases stayed unmatched. The germline gives CDR1 MNHNS, CDR2 SASEGT. CDR3 length: 15 residues. The CDR3 region is CASSRTGTGTYEQYF. CDR3 sequence (DNA): TGTGCCAGCAGTAGGACCGGGACAGGGACCTACGAGCAGTACTTC.

This clone was observed once. The chain recombines TRBV19 with TRBJ2-1; TRBD1 might be the D (6 bases). This CDR3 is 14 amino acids long. The germline CDR1 and CDR2 sequences are LNHDA and SQIVND (reference sequence). V lost 7 bases and J 7 bases, leaving 17 bases between the germline ends. In DNA form, the CDR3 reads TGTGCCAGTAATACAGGGATTTCGAGAAATGAGCAGTTCTTC. Its translation: CASNTGISRNEQFF.

V usage is TRBV5-1 and J usage is TRBJ2-3; D not resolved. Germline V CDR1 and CDR2: SGHRS, YFSETQ. V was trimmed by 8 bases and J by 4 bases, leaving 14 bases between them. This CDR3 contains 13 residues. The CDR3 nucleotides are TGCGCCAGTTATCGTGATCTCGCAGATACGCAGTATTTT. Protein product: CASYRDLADTQYF.